One and the same sample provided the 17 T cell receptor beta chains below, sequenced in a study of blood T cell repertoires in COVID-19 (dated by TCRdb to about 2020). The library was generated by the immunoSEQ multiplex PCR assay. Here the immuneACCESS table is served through TCRdb, limited to in-frame sequences with V and J called. Missing clones are a known gap in these copies; in checked studies unresolved V genes cover under half, and the rest lacks a known reason. For this sample there are approximately 53,000 clones; about four fifths appear just once. The top ten clones comprise approximately 20% of the sample. The sequenced sample consisted of peripheral blood. The receptor source for this set is an elderly woman with COVID-19, enrolled during active disease.

The chain joins TRBV5-1 to TRBJ2-7; D remains ambiguous. CDR3 size: 13 residues. Trimming stripped 0 bases from V and 3 bases from J, with 7 bases between. Germline CDR1 and CDR2: SGHRS and YFSETQ. The CDR3 reads CASSLAPDYEQYF. The DNA for the CDR3 is TGCGCCAGCAGCTTGGCCCCAGACTACGAGCAGTACTTC.

The CDR3 sequence: CATSRERVGAYEQYF. CDR3 DNA: TGTGCCACCAGCAGGGAGCGGGTAGGGGCCTACGAGCAGTACTTC. The chain combines TRBV15 with TRBJ2-7; possible D gene TRBD2, 6 bases. CDR1 is LNHNV, CDR2 YYDKDF, per germline (reference sequence). The V and J ends lost 3 bases and 2 bases respectively, with 14 bases between them. This CDR3 is built from 15 residues.

This sequence joins TRBV6-6 and TRBJ1-3; TRBD1 aligns across 10 bases. V shed 6 bases, J shed 1 base, and the junction held 3 bases outside the gene matches. The germline CDR1 and CDR2 sequences are MNHNY and SVGAGI (reference sequence). The CDR3 totals 15 residues. The CDR3 DNA reads TGTGCCAGCAGCCAGGACAGGGGGTCTGGAAACACCATATATTTT. Translated: CASSQDRGSGNTIYF.

The chain combines TRBV25-1 with TRBJ2-3; D might be TRBD2 (7 bases). Germline V CDR1 and CDR2: MGHDK, SYGVNS. V was cut by 7 bases and J by 1 base, with 9 bases left in between. The CDR3 consists of 13 residues. The CDR3 DNA is TGTGCCAGCAAAGGGGGGGGCACAGATACGCAGTATTTT. Its translation: CASKGGGTDTQYF.

The chain carries TRBV5-1 and TRBJ2-7; 14 bases are a match to TRBD2. This CDR3 spans 14 amino acids. Germline V gene data show CDR1 as SGHRS and CDR2 as YFSETQ. With 4 bases clipped from V and 3 bases from J, the junction kept 0 bases outside the gene matches. The CDR3 sequence: CASSGTSGSYEQYF. The DNA of the CDR3 is TGCGCCAGCAGCGGGACTAGCGGGAGCTACGAGCAGTACTTC. Supplemented by reference TRBV5-1 and TRBJ2-7, the full variable domain reads KAGVTQTPRYLIKTRGQQVTLSCSPISGHRSVSWYQQTPGQGLQFLFEYFSETQRNKGNFPGRFSGRQFSNSRSEMNVSTLELGDSALYLCASSGTSGSYEQYFGPGTRLTVT.

This clone was detected once. The chain is built from TRBV10-3 and TRBJ2-3; 11 bases agree with TRBD2. CDR1 and CDR2 (germline): ENHRY, SYGVKD. This CDR3 contains 16 residues. V shed 3 bases and J 7 bases; nucleotides not matched to a gene: 9. CDR3 bases: TGTGCCATCAGTGAAACTAGCGGGGGAGGACGAAATACGCAGTATTTT. Translated: CAISETSGGGRNTQYF.

The V call is TRBV9, the J call TRBJ2-1, with TRBD2 as a possible D gene (6 bases). Trimming shortened V by 6 bases and J by 3 bases, and 19 bases separated the two germline ends. The CDR3 length is 16 residues. Per the germline V gene, CDR1 is SGDLS and CDR2 is YYNGEE. In nucleotides, the CDR3 is TGTGCCAGCAACCCCGGTGGGGGGACCAGCTACAATGAGCAGTTCTTC. Protein: CASNPGGGTSYNEQFF.

This clone was counted a few times. The rearrangement uses TRBV7-9 and TRBJ1-5; 8 bases fit TRBD1. The trim removed 5 bases at V and 3 bases at J, leaving 3 bases unmatched. The germline V gene encodes CDR1 SEHNR and CDR2 FQNEAQ (reference sequence). There are 14 residues in the CDR3. In DNA, the CDR3 is TGTGCCAGCAGCCCGACAGGGGACAATCAGCCCCAGCATTTT. Protein sequence: CASSPTGDNQPQHF. The entire variable domain, with the rest obtained from reference TRBV7-9 and TRBJ1-5, is as follows: DTGVSQNPRHKITKRGQNVTFRCDPISEHNRLYWYRQTLGQGPEFLTYFQNEAQLEKSRLLSDRFSAERPKGSFSTLEIQRTEQGDSAMYLCASSPTGDNQPQHFGDGTRLSIL.

The CDR3 coding sequence is TGTGCCAGCAGCCATCCACAGGGTGCCCACGAGCAGTACTTC. This codes for CASSHPQGAHEQYF. The gene calls are TRBV25-1 and TRBJ2-7, with a possible D match to TRBD1 (6 bases). V lost 6 bases and J 5 bases, leaving 17 bases between the germline ends. This CDR3 region has 14 residues. Germline V lookup: CDR1 MGHDK, CDR2 SYGVNS.

The chain joins TRBV21-1 to TRBJ1-1. TRBV21-1 is annotated as a pseudogene. CDR3 length: 12 amino acids. The CDR3 DNA is TGTGCCAGCGCGGGACCGAACACTGAAGCTTTCTTT. This gives the protein CASAGPNTEAFF.

The chain carries TRBV30 and TRBJ2-2; D possibly corresponds to TRBD1 (6 bases). Looked up from germline, CDR1 is GTSNPN and CDR2 is SVGIG (reference sequence). Trimming removed 1 base from V and 6 bases from J, with 15 bases in between. The CDR3 consists of 15 residues. CDR3 coding DNA: TGTGCCTGGAGTGGCCATGGGGGCTTCGCCGGGGAGCTGTTTTTT. It is translated as CAWSGHGGFAGELFF.

The V call is TRBV3-1 (or the pseudogene TRBV3-2), the J call TRBJ1-2; D unresolved. CDR3 length equals 15 residues. Trimming removed 1 base at V and 8 bases at J, with 17 bases between. Germline CDR1 and CDR2: LGHDT and YNNKEL (reference sequence). CDR3 protein: CASSQVGRPGEGYTF. CDR3 sequence (DNA): TGTGCCAGCAGCCAAGTCGGAAGGCCCGGGGAGGGCTACACCTTC.

The chain combines TRBV7-2 with TRBJ1-4; 9 bases are shared with TRBD1. The CDR3 runs 15 residues. J lost 7 bases, V lost 5 bases, and 8 bases had no gene match. Looked up from germline, CDR1 is SGHTA and CDR2 is FQGNSA. DNA of the CDR3: TGTGCCAGCAGCAGAACCGGGACAGGGTTTGAAAAACTGTTTTTT. It specifies CASSRTGTGFEKLFF.

The CDR3 spells CASNPGTGRGNTEAFF. Here the CDR3 DNA reads TGTGCCAGTAACCCCGGGACAGGGCGGGGGAACACTGAAGCTTTCTTT. The chain has TRBV19 and TRBJ1-1; 9 bases match TRBD1. The length of the CDR3 is 16 residues. V dropped 7 bases and J dropped 1; count of bases not matched to a gene: 10. Germline CDR1 reads LNHDA; CDR2 reads SQIVND (reference sequence).

This clone was found a few times. The chain uses TRBV7-9 and TRBJ2-1; 9 nucleotides align to TRBD2. V lost 1 base, J lost 8 bases, and 9 bases stayed unmatched. The CDR3 has 16 residues. CDR1 is SEHNR and CDR2 is FQNEAQ in the germline V gene (reference sequence). The CDR3 DNA sequence: TGTGCCAGCAGCTTAGGGCAGGCTAGCGGGACCTATGAGCAGTTCTTC. Protein product: CASSLGQASGTYEQFF.

This chain links TRBV6-5 with TRBJ2-2, with D possibly TRBD2 on 6 matching bases. The V and J ends lost 0 bases and 5 bases respectively, with 7 bases between them. Germline V gene lookup returns CDR1 MNHEY and CDR2 SVGAGI. The CDR3 is 14 amino acids. The CDR3 region is CASSYSRGTGELFF. CDR3 nucleotides: TGTGCCAGCAGTTACTCCCGGGGGACCGGGGAGCTGTTTTTT.

This chain uses TRBV14 with TRBJ2-5; 9 bases fit TRBD2. This CDR3 spans 15 amino acids. Trimming cost V 1 base and J 5 bases; bases outside gene matches: 5. Germline V gene lookup returns CDR1 SGHDN and CDR2 FVKESK. The CDR3 nucleotides read TGTGCCAGCAGCCAAGGTCGCGGGAGGGTGGAGACCCAGTACTTC. Its translation is CASSQGRGRVETQYF.